Sequencing of this T cell receptor (beta chain) was carried out in a study of regulatory T cells in long-lasting Graves disease. CDR1 is DFQATT, CDR2 SNEGSKA, per germline (reference sequence). CDR3 size: 14 residues. Unmatched junction bases numbered 7, after V lost 7 bases and J lost 0 bases. This clonotype was counted at least ten times. No antigen is known for it. Time point here: newly diagnosed GD, antithyroid drugs for less than 3 months. Extracted PBMC RNA gave rise to the TCR library. Study findings and constraints: There was favoring of TRBV28, TRBJ1-2 and TRBJ2-5 in persistent disease.

Assembly of TCR beta libraries relied on iRepertoire HTBI primers together with Arm-PCR of CDR3 regions. MiXCR, applied by TCRdb to the multiplex PCR reads, yields one record per CDR3 protein. This table holds around 320,000 distinct CDR3 sequences, over 15% found once. These data were also reused for a study on T cells in Graves' hyperthyroidism and ophthalmopathy. This second report adds: Clinical symptoms, serum thyroxine, TRAb, thyroid ultrasound and orbital computed tomography informed diagnoses. The HTBI primer set was used in a first-round RT-PCR of the TCR CDR3.

The sequence came from a man aged 40-49 years with Graves disease. V and J are TRBV20-1 and TRBJ1-1; the match to TRBD1 covers 8 bases. Source: peripheral blood mononuclear cells (PBMCs), taken at new diagnosis, from a patient treated with antithyroid drugs. The DNA of the CDR3 is TGCAGTGGGGAATGGGGACAGGTGAACACTGAAGCTTTCTTT. This sequence encodes CSGEWGQVNTEAFF.